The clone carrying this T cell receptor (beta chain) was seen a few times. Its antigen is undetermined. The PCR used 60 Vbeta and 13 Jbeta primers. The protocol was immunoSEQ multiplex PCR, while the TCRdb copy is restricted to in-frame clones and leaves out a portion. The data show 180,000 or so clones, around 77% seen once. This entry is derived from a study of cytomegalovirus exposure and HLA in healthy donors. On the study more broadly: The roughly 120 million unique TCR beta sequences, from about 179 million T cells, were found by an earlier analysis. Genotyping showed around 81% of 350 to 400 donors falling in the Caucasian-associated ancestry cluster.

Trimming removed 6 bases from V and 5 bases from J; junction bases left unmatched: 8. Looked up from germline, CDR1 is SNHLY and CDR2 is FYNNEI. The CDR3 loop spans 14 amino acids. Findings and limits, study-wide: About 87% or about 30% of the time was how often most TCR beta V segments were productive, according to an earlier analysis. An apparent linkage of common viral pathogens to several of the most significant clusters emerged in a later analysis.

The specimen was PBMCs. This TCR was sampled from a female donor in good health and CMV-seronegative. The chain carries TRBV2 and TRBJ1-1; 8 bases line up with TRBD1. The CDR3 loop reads CASRLGRGQTEAFF. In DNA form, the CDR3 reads TGTGCCAGCAGGTTGGGCAGGGGGCAGACTGAAGCTTTCTTT.